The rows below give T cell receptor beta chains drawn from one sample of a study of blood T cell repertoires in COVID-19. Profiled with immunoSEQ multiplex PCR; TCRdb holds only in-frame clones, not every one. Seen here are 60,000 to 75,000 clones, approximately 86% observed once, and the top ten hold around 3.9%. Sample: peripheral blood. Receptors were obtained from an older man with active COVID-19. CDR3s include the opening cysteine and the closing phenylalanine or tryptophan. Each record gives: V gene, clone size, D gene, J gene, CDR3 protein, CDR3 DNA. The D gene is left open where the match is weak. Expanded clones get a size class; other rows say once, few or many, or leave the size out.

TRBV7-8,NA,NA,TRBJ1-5,CASSTDTLDGQPQHF,TGTGCCAGCAGCACGGACACCCTTGACGGTCAGCCCCAGCATTTT
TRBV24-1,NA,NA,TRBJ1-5,CATSDEARPQHF,TGTGCCACCAGTGATGAAGCGCGGCCCCAGCATTTT
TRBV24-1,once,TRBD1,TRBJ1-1,CATSDSRTGSWAEAFF,TGTGCCACCAGTGATTCCCGGACAGGCTCTTGGGCTGAAGCTTTCTTT
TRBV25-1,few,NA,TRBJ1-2,CASSDPGGYGYTF,TGTGCCAGCAGTGACCCTGGGGGGTATGGCTACACCTTC
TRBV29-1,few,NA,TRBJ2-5,CSVGGRETQYF,TGCAGCGTTGGGGGGAGGGAGACCCAGTACTTC
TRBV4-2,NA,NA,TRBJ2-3,CASSQEWQGTQYF,TGTGCCAGCAGCCAAGAGTGGCAGGGTACGCAGTATTTT
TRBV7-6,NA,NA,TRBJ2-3,CASTSWASDLTDTQYF,TGTGCCAGCACGTCCTGGGCTAGCGACCTCACAGATACGCAGTATTTT
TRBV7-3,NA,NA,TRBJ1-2,CASSADRNYGYTF,TGTGCCAGCAGCGCCGACAGAAACTATGGCTACACCTTC
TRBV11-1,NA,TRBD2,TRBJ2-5,CASSPGLAGGLETQYF,TGTGCCAGCAGCCCCGGACTAGCGGGAGGGCTAGAGACCCAGTACTTC
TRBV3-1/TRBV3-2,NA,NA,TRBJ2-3,CASSPMGLAQTDTQYF,TGTGCCAGCAGCCCCATGGGGCTAGCGCAAACAGATACGCAGTATTTT
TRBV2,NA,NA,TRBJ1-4,CASSEVPGPNPGEKLFF,TGTGCCAGCAGTGAAGTCCCAGGACCTAACCCAGGGGAAAAACTGTTTTTT
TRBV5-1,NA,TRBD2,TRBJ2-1,CASSPLGGRQRVYNEQFF,TGCGCCAGCAGCCCTCTTGGCGGGAGGCAAAGGGTTTACAATGAGCAGTTCTTC
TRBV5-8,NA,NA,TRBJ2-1,CASSPRLPGYEQFF,TGTGCCAGCAGCCCCCGACTCCCCGGCTATGAGCAGTTCTTC
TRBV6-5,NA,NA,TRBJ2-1,CASSYSAGSSYNEQFF,TGTGCCAGCAGTTACTCGGCGGGTAGCTCCTACAATGAGCAGTTCTTC
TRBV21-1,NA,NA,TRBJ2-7,CASSKGQGPYEQYF,TGTGCCAGCAGCAAAGGACAGGGCCCCTACGAGCAGTACTTC
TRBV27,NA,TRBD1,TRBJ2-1,CASSFRQGAREQFF,TGTGCCAGCAGTTTCAGACAGGGGGCAAGGGAGCAGTTCTTC
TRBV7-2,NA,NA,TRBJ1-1,CASSANGGVNTEAFF,TGTGCCAGCAGCGCCAATGGTGGAGTGAACACTGAAGCTTTCTTT
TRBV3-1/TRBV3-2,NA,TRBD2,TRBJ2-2,CASSHPRGGGTGELFF,TGTGCCAGCAGCCACCCCCGCGGGGGGGGCACCGGGGAGCTGTTTTTT
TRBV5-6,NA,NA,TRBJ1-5,CASSQGPQGPQHF,TGTGCCAGCAGCCAGGGGCCCCAGGGGCCCCAGCATTTT
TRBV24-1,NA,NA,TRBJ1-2,CATSSGDRGYTF,TGTGCCACCAGTTCCGGGGATCGAGGCTACACCTTC
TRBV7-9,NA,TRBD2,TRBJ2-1,CASSTLAGHSNNEQFF,TGTGCCAGCAGCACACTAGCGGGACACTCAAACAATGAGCAGTTCTTC
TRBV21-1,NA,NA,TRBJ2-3,CASSAQRGAGADTQYF,TGTGCCAGCAGCGCACAGCGGGGGGCTGGGGCAGATACGCAGTATTTT
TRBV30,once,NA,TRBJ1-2,CAWSVGARVYYGYTF,TGTGCCTGGAGTGTGGGGGCGCGGGTATACTATGGCTACACCTTC
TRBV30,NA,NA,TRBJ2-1,CAWSRRGGAADEQFF,TGTGCCTGGAGCCGAAGGGGGGGAGCGGCGGATGAGCAGTTCTTC
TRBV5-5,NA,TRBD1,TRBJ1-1,CASSPGQANTEAFF,TGTGCCAGCAGCCCGGGACAGGCGAACACTGAAGCTTTCTTT
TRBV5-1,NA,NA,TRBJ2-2,CASSFFQGGSGELFF,TGCGCCAGCAGCTTTTTCCAGGGAGGATCCGGGGAGCTGTTTTTT
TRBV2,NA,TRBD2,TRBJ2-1,CASSEVEGLVRFF,TGTGCCAGCAGTGAAGTTGAGGGACTAGTGCGGTTCTTC
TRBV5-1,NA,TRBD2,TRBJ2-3,CASSRGLAGGSTDTQYF,TGCGCCAGCAGCAGGGGACTAGCGGGGGGGAGCACAGATACGCAGTATTTT
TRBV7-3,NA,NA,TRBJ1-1,CASRRTGTSGGEAFF,TGTGCCAGCAGACGTACCGGGACATCGGGTGGTGAAGCTTTCTTT
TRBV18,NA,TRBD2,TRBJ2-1,CASSPGGSSYNEQFF,TGTGCCAGCTCACCTGGCGGGAGCTCCTACAATGAGCAGTTCTTC
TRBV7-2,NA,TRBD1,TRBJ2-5,CASSPHRGETQYF,TGTGCCAGCAGCCCCCACAGGGGTGAGACCCAGTACTTC
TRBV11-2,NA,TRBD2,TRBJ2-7,CASSEASGRALVYF,TGTGCCAGCAGCGAGGCCAGCGGGAGGGCCCTGGTGTACTTC
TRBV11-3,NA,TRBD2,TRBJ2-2,CASSLGVAGVAGELFF,TGTGCCAGCAGCTTAGGGGTAGCGGGAGTGGCCGGGGAGCTGTTTTTT
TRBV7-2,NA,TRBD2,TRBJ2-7,CASSRQGLAPNYEQYF,TGTGCCAGCAGCCGCCAGGGACTAGCGCCAAACTACGAGCAGTACTTC
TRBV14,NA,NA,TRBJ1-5,CASSQGQGNQPQHF,TGTGCCAGCAGCCAAGGCCAGGGGAATCAGCCCCAGCATTTT
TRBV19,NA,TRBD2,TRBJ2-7,CASTRAGLLDEQYF,TGTGCCAGTACTCGAGCGGGACTACTCGACGAGCAGTACTTC
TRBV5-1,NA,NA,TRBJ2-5,CASSLFRETQYF,TGCGCCAGCAGCTTGTTTCGGGAGACCCAGTACTTC
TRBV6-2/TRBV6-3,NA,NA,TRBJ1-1,CASSYGGNTEAFF,TGTGCCAGCAGTTACGGAGGGAACACTGAAGCTTTCTTT
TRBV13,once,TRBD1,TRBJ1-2,CASSSPPDRANYGYTF,TGTGCCAGCAGCTCGCCCCCGGACAGGGCCAACTATGGCTACACCTTC
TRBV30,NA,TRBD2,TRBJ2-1,CAWSPGGVAEQFF,TGTGCCTGGAGTCCCGGGGGGGTCGCTGAGCAGTTCTTC
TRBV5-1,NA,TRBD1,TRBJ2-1,CATRDSPNNEQFF,TGCGCCACCCGGGACAGCCCCAACAATGAGCAGTTCTTC
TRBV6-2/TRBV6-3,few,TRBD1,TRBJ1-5,CASSPGTGNNQPQHF,TGTGCCAGCAGTCCCGGGACAGGGAACAATCAGCCCCAGCATTTT
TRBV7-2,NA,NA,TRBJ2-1,CASSPLYSPYNEQFF,TGTGCCAGCAGCCCCTTGTATTCCCCCTACAATGAGCAGTTCTTC
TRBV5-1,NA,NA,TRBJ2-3,CASSLLGGGTDTQYF,TGCGCCAGCAGCTTGTTAGGGGGTGGCACAGATACGCAGTATTTT
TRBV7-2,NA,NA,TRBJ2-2,CASSFGGGAGGELFF,TGTGCCAGCAGCTTCGGCGGCGGGGCGGGGGGGGAGCTGTTTTTT
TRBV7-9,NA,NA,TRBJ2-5,CASSHNSGPSQETQYF,TGTGCCAGCAGCCACAACTCAGGGCCCAGCCAGGAGACCCAGTACTTC
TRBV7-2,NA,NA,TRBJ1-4,CASSPQGWGTPLQELFF,TGTGCCAGCAGCCCCCAGGGTTGGGGGACACCCCTTCAGGAACTGTTTTTT
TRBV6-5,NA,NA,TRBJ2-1,CASSPSGGYNEQFF,TGTGCCAGCAGCCCCTCGGGTGGATACAATGAGCAGTTCTTC
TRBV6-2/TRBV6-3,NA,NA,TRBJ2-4,CASSYLGGLAKNIQYF,TGTGCCAGCAGTTATTTGGGGGGACTGGCCAAAAACATTCAGTACTTC
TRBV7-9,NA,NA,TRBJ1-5,CASSLTGRGGSNQPQHF,TGTGCCAGCAGCCTCACCGGACGGGGGGGGAGCAATCAGCCCCAGCATTTT
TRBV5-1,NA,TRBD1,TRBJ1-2,CASSLDTGGGYTF,TGCGCCAGCAGCTTGGATACAGGGGGTGGCTACACCTTC
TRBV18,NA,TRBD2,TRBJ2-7,CASSSSGVNEQYF,TGTGCCAGCTCATCTAGCGGGGTGAACGAGCAGTACTTC
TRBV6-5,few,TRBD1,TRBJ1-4,CASRDPDRGNEKLFF,TGTGCCAGCAGAGACCCGGACAGGGGGAATGAAAAACTGTTTTTT
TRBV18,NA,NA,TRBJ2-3,CASSPPPVSDTQYF,TGTGCCAGCTCACCACCCCCGGTGTCAGATACGCAGTATTTT
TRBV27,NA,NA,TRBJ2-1,CASSLGRGPSSYNEQFF,TGTGCCAGCAGTTTAGGCAGGGGTCCGAGCTCCTACAATGAGCAGTTCTTC
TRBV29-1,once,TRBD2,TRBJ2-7,CSVGLAAYEQYF,TGCAGCGTTGGACTAGCGGCCTACGAGCAGTACTTC
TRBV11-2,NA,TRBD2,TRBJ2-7,CASRTSGYEQYF,TGTGCCAGTCGGACTAGCGGCTACGAGCAGTACTTC
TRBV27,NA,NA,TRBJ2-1,CASSFGLAPPYNEQFF,TGTGCCAGCAGTTTCGGCCTAGCGCCCCCCTACAATGAGCAGTTCTTC
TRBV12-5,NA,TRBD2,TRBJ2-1,CASGLVVWGGRSPGGQFF,TGTGCTAGTGGTTTGGTCGTGTGGGGGGGACGGAGCCCCGGTGGGCAGTTCTTC
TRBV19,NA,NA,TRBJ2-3,CASSIGAGPTDTQYF,TGTGCCAGTAGTATAGGCGCAGGTCCCACAGATACGCAGTATTTT